Below are 17 T cell receptor beta chains sequenced from a single sample in a study of graft-versus-host responses after intestinal transplantation. The protocol was immunoSEQ multiplex PCR, while the TCRdb copy is restricted to in-frame clones and leaves out a portion. The repertoire holds over 45,000 clones, with about 90% as singletons. The specimen comprised PBMCs, sampled 26 days after transplant. These receptors were collected from a human patient who received an intestinal transplant, so some T cells may come from the graft donor.

The chain is built from TRBV7-9 and TRBJ1-4, with 7 bases lining up with TRBD1. The CDR3 runs 16 residues. Germline V lookup: CDR1 SEHNR, CDR2 FQNEAQ (reference sequence). V dropped 5 bases and J dropped 4; count of bases not matched to a gene: 10. For the CDR3, the DNA is TGTGCCAGCAGCCACCCCCGACAGGGAGGTAATGAAAAACTGTTTTTT. The encoded protein is CASSHPRQGGNEKLFF.

This chain uses TRBV28 with TRBJ2-1, with a tentative D call TRBD2 (6 bases). V was clipped by 6 bases and J by 6 bases, with 12 bases between them. The V gene's germline CDR1 is MDHEN and CDR2 SYDVKM. The CDR3 runs to 13 residues. CDR3 amino acids: CASSRRRVNEQFF. The DNA for the CDR3 is TGTGCCAGCAGCCGCAGGAGGGTCAATGAGCAGTTCTTC.

This chain uses TRBV28 with TRBJ1-4; D is unresolved. V lost 6 bases and J lost 8, with 22 bases in between. This CDR3 is built from 16 residues. Looked up from germline, CDR1 is MDHEN and CDR2 is SYDVKM. Here the CDR3 DNA reads TGTGCCAGCAGAACCGGGGATCTCCTACCAACCGAAAAACTGTTTTTT. Amino acid sequence: CASRTGDLLPTEKLFF.

The chain links TRBV7-9 to TRBJ1-1, with a possible D match to TRBD1 (5 bases). Trimming took off 5 bases at V and 7 bases at J, with 11 bases between the two ends. Germline V CDR1 and CDR2: SEHNR, FQNEAQ (reference sequence). The CDR3 runs 12 residues. CDR3 loop: CASSAGLFEAFF. In DNA, the CDR3 is TGTGCCAGCAGCGCGGGACTGTTTGAAGCTTTCTTT.

The chain couples TRBV14 to TRBJ2-7; TRBD2 matches at 9 bases. V was pared by 1 base and J by 3 bases, with 4 bases of the junction left unmatched. Germline CDR1 reads SGHDN; CDR2 reads FVKESK. The CDR3 is 15 residues long. CDR3 coding DNA: TGTGCCAGCAGCCAAGCCAGCGGGGGGAGCTACGAGCAGTACTTC. Translated, it gives CASSQASGGSYEQYF.

This chain joins TRBV6-1 and TRBJ2-3; D is unclear. The CDR3 sequence is 15 residues long. CDR1 is MNHNS, CDR2 SASEGT, per germline. Trimming shortened V by 0 bases and J by 0 bases, and 7 bases separated the two germline ends. The CDR3 region has the DNA TGTGCCAGCAGTGAAGCACGCGAGAGCACAGATACGCAGTATTTT. Residues: CASSEARESTDTQYF.

The genes are TRBV21-1 and TRBJ2-7; TRBD2 is taken as the D call from the table, unchecked against the DNA. TRBV21-1 is shown as a pseudogene. CDR3 size: 13 residues. DNA of the CDR3: TGTGCCAGCAGCACCCCGGGGGGTCACGAGCAGTACTTC. It translates to CASSTPGGHEQYF.

V is TRBV2 and J is TRBJ2-5; 8 nucleotides line up with TRBD1. Germline V gene sequence: CDR1 SNHLY, CDR2 FYNNEI. This CDR3 has 15 amino acids. V trimming: 8 bases; J trimming: 5 bases; junction bases outside the gene matches: 13. Here the CDR3 reads CASLLPGGFTETQYF. CDR3 DNA sequence: TGTGCCAGCCTGTTACCAGGGGGCTTTACGGAGACCCAGTACTTC.

The rearrangement links TRBV5-1 to TRBJ2-1; 7 nucleotides align to TRBD2. CDR1 is SGHRS and CDR2 is YFSETQ in the germline V gene. J was trimmed by 6 bases and V by 5 bases; bases with no gene match: 5. The CDR3 consists of 13 residues. The CDR3 loop is CASRAGETNEQFF. CDR3 nucleotides: TGCGCCAGCAGGGCGGGAGAGACCAATGAGCAGTTCTTC.

The sample holds a few counts of this clone. The rearrangement joins TRBV7-9 to TRBJ2-7; 9 bases are a match to TRBD2. The CDR3 is 19 residues long. J lost 2 bases, V lost 1 base, and 15 bases had no gene match. Germline V CDR1 and CDR2: SEHNR, FQNEAQ (reference sequence). CDR3 nucleotides: TGTGCCAGCAGCTTAGTAGGGGATAGCGGGAGAACTGCTCCCTACGAGCAGTACTTC. This codes for CASSLVGDSGRTAPYEQYF. Looking up the rest from reference TRBV7-9 and TRBJ2-7 gives the full variable domain: DTGVSQNPRHKITKRGQNVTFRCDPISEHNRLYWYRQTLGQGPEFLTYFQNEAQLEKSRLLSDRFSAERPKGSFSTLEIQRTEQGDSAMYLCASSLVGDSGRTAPYEQYFGPGTRLTVT.

The chain employs TRBV10-3 and TRBJ1-6, with D perhaps matching TRBD1 (6 bases). Trimming removed 4 bases at V and 4 bases at J, with 17 bases between. The CDR3 has 17 residues. Germline V gene data show CDR1 as ENHRY and CDR2 as SYGVKD. The chain's CDR3 is CAISAGDPAGYNSPLHF. The CDR3 region has the DNA TGTGCCATCAGTGCAGGGGACCCGGCCGGATATAATTCACCCCTCCACTTT.

The count of this clone is one. The genes are TRBV28 and TRBJ2-1; D might be TRBD1 (6 bases). The CDR3 totals 15 residues. Germline loops: CDR1 MDHEN, CDR2 SYDVKM. Trimming removed 6 bases at V and 4 bases at J, with 16 bases between. DNA for the CDR3: TGTGCCAGCAGGAACGGGCAGGGGAATTACAATGAGCAGTTCTTC. Protein sequence: CASRNGQGNYNEQFF.

This chain uses TRBV28 with TRBJ2-2, with 8 nucleotides matching TRBD2. Losses at the gene ends were 5 bases for V and 4 bases for J; bases not matched to a gene: 6. Germline V gene sequence: CDR1 MDHEN, CDR2 SYDVKM. CDR3 length: 15 amino acids. CDR3 nucleotides: TGTGCCAGCAGTCCGGGACTAGGAGGCACCGGGGAGCTGTTTTTT. It codes for CASSPGLGGTGELFF.

CDR3 DNA: TGTGCCAGCAGCTTAGCCGGCAGGGACTACGAGCAGTACTTC. Protein: CASSLAGRDYEQYF. V is TRBV7-2 and J is TRBJ2-7, with a tentative D call TRBD1 (5 bases). CDR1 is SGHTA, CDR2 FQGNSA, per germline. This CDR3 has 14 residues. The V and J ends lost 0 bases and 3 bases respectively, with 9 bases between them.

The CDR3 coding sequence is TGTGCCAGCAGCTTAATCCAGGGCCCTTTCCAAGAGACCCAGTACTTC. This sequence encodes CASSLIQGPFQETQYF. J is TRBJ2-5 and V is TRBV11-1; D possibly corresponds to TRBD1 (5 bases). From germline, CDR1 is SGHAT and CDR2 FQDESV (reference sequence). The CDR3 is 16 amino acids. Trimming stripped 2 bases from V and 1 base from J, with 14 bases between.

This clone has just one count. This sequence joins TRBV2 and TRBJ1-4; TRBD1 matches 9 bases. CDR1 and CDR2 (germline): SNHLY, FYNNEI. V dropped 6 bases and J dropped 4; count of bases not matched to a gene: 6. This CDR3 comprises 15 residues. CDR3 coding DNA: TGTGCCAGCAGGGAACAGGGGGCGATTAATGAAAAACTGTTTTTT. Translated: CASREQGAINEKLFF.

The chain employs TRBV21-1 and TRBJ1-1; TRBD1 is the table's D call and was not checked against the DNA. TRBV21-1 is reported as a pseudogene. The CDR3 length is 16 residues. For the CDR3, the DNA is TGTGCCAGCAGCAAAAGGGGACAGGGCTTCAACACTGAAGCTTTCTTT. Translated, it gives CASSKRGQGFNTEAFF.